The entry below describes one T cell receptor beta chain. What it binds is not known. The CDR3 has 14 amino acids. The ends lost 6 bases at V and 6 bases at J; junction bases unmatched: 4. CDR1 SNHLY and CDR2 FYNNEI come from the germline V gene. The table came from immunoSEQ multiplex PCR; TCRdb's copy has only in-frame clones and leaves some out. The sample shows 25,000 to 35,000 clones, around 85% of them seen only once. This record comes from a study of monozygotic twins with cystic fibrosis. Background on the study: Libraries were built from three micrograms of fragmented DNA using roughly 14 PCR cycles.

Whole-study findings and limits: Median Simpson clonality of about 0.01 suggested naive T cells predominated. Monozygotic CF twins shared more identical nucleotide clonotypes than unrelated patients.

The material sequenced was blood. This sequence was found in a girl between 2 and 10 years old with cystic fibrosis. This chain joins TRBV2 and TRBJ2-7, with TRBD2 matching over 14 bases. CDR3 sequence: CASRGTSGSREQYF. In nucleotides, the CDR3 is TGTGCCAGCAGAGGGACTAGCGGGAGTCGCGAGCAGTACTTC. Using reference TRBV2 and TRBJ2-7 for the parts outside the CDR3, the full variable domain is EPEVTQTPSHQVTQMGQEVILRCVPISNHLYFYWYRQILGQKVEFLVSFYNNEISEKSEIFDDQFSVERPDGSNFTLKIRSTKLEDSAMYFCASRGTSGSREQYFGPGTRLTVT.